One and the same sample provided the 20 T cell receptor beta chains below, sequenced in a study of cytomegalovirus exposure and HLA in healthy donors. Using immunoSEQ multiplex PCR, the repertoire was profiled, and TCRdb retains in-frame clones only, with some absent. Among about 160,000 clones listed, 85% to 90% were seen once. Sequences were obtained from PBMCs. The source of these receptors is a young woman in good health and CMV-seropositive.

The chain joins TRBV4-1 to TRBJ2-7; 13 bases line up with TRBD2. The CDR3 has 17 residues. The ends lost 3 bases at V and 0 bases at J; junction bases unmatched: 5. In germline, CDR1 is MGHRA, CDR2 YSYEKL. Here the CDR3 reads CASSQLGLAGSSYEQYF. The CDR3 DNA reads TGCGCCAGCAGCCAGCTGGGACTAGCGGGGAGCTCCTACGAGCAGTACTTC.

The chain has TRBV7-2 and TRBJ2-7; D gene unclear. V lost 2 bases, J lost 7 bases, and 15 bases lay in between. The germline CDR1 and CDR2 sequences are SGHTA and FQGNSA. The CDR3 runs to 14 residues. CDR3 sequence: CASSLFSPILEQYF. The CDR3 coding sequence is TGTGCCAGCAGCTTATTCTCGCCTATACTAGAGCAGTACTTC.

The chain joins TRBV10-3 to TRBJ2-1; 7 positions match TRBD2. Germline CDR1 ENHRY, CDR2 SYGVKD. This CDR3 comprises 13 residues. V shed 7 bases, J shed 7 bases, and the junction held 7 bases outside the gene matches. The CDR3 nucleotides are TGTGCCATCACCCCGGCGGGAGTAAATGAGCAGTTCTTC. As protein: CAITPAGVNEQFF.

The chain has TRBV30 and TRBJ1-3; D is perhaps TRBD1 (6 bases). The ends were cut back, 5 bases at V and 0 bases at J, with 17 bases in the middle. This CDR3 spans 16 amino acids. Germline V gives CDR1 GTSNPN, CDR2 SVGIG (reference sequence). The DNA for the CDR3 is TGTGCCTGGCACCCTGCACAGGGTCGCTCTGGAAACACCATATATTTT. Amino acid sequence: CAWHPAQGRSGNTIYF.

V usage is TRBV28 and J usage is TRBJ2-3; the D is unclear. There are 12 residues in the CDR3. Germline CDR1 and CDR2: MDHEN and SYDVKM. V gave up 4 bases and J gave up 6 bases, with 8 bases separating them. CDR3 sequence: CASSSQEDTQYF. CDR3 DNA sequence: TGTGCCAGCAGTTCGCAAGAGGATACGCAGTATTTT.

The rearrangement uses TRBV19 and TRBJ2-5, with 8 bases fitting TRBD1. CDR1 and CDR2 from the germline V gene are LNHDA and SQIVND (reference sequence). This CDR3 has 14 amino acids. J lost 7 bases, V lost 5 bases, and 9 bases had no gene match. CDR3 sequence (DNA): TGTGCCAGTAGTTCCAGGACAGGGTGGGGGACCCAGTACTTC. Protein: CASSSRTGWGTQYF.

The genes are TRBV5-1 and TRBJ1-2; no clear D. This CDR3 contains 14 residues. The germline V gene encodes CDR1 SGHRS and CDR2 YFSETQ. Trimming left V 2 bases short and J 4 bases short, with 12 bases between. The CDR3 DNA reads TGCGCCAGCAGCTTTGTCACAGCCGGCTATGGCTACACCTTC. Translated: CASSFVTAGYGYTF.

The chain is built from TRBV5-6 and TRBJ1-2; D remains unclear. This CDR3 has 13 amino acids. The germline gives CDR1 SGHDT, CDR2 YYEEEE. V lost 1 base and J 2 bases, leaving 6 bases between the germline ends. The CDR3 loop reads CASSLWQNYGYTF. CDR3 coding DNA: TGTGCCAGCAGCTTGTGGCAGAACTATGGCTACACCTTC.

The chain employs TRBV9 and TRBJ1-2, with D unclear. Germline V gene data show CDR1 as SGDLS and CDR2 as YYNGEE. The CDR3 is 13 amino acids. V was trimmed by 3 bases and J by 10 bases, leaving 16 bases between them. This chain's CDR3 is CASSATGEGTYTF. The CDR3 DNA reads as TGTGCCAGCAGCGCGACGGGAGAGGGTACCTACACCTTC. The entire variable domain, with the rest obtained from reference TRBV9 and TRBJ1-2, is as follows: DSGVTQTPKHLITATGQRVTLRCSPRSGDLSVYWYQQSLDQGLQFLIQYYNGEERAKGNILERFSAQQFPDLHSELNLSSLELGDSALYFCASSATGEGTYTFGSGTRLTVV.

The CDR3: CASSLVSGYGYTF. The CDR3 nucleotides read TGTGCCAGCAGCTTAGTATCGGGTTATGGCTACACCTTC. The chain combines TRBV7-8 with TRBJ1-2; D is unclear. The V end was cut by 1 base, the J end by 5 bases, with 8 bases between. This CDR3 is 13 amino acids long. Germline V gives CDR1 SGHVS, CDR2 FQNEAQ.

The chain employs TRBV7-9 and TRBJ1-1; no clear D gene. The CDR3 runs to 17 residues. V was clipped by 4 bases and J by 5 bases, with 23 bases between them. Germline assignment: CDR1 SEHNR and CDR2 FQNEAQ (reference sequence). This CDR3 is CASSSPRGRAQRTEAFF. The CDR3 nucleotides are TGTGCCAGCAGCTCGCCACGCGGGCGGGCGCAGCGGACTGAAGCTTTCTTT.

V is TRBV7-3 and J is TRBJ2-3; 8 bases map to TRBD2. The CDR3 totals 14 residues. Germline V gene data show CDR1 as SGHTA and CDR2 as FQGTGA. The ends lost 6 bases at V and 4 bases at J; junction bases unmatched: 6. CDR3 in amino acids: CASSPAGASDTQYF. The CDR3 DNA reads as TGTGCCAGCAGTCCAGCGGGAGCGTCAGATACGCAGTATTTT.

The gene calls are TRBV5-1 and TRBJ1-3; maybe TRBD1 (5 bases). Germline values: CDR1 SGHRS, CDR2 YFSETQ. With 4 bases removed from V and 0 bases from J, the gap between germline ends came to 17 bases. CDR3 size: 17 residues. The CDR3 here is CASSRSGLGDSGNTIYF. In DNA, the CDR3 is TGCGCCAGCAGCCGCTCAGGGTTAGGGGACTCTGGAAACACCATATATTTT.

This clone was recorded only once. The CDR3 region is CSVEDLTGSRVDTQYF. CDR3 sequence (DNA): TGCAGCGTTGAAGATTTAACCGGGAGTCGGGTCGATACGCAGTATTTT. The chain combines TRBV29-1 with TRBJ2-3; D may be TRBD2 (6 bases). Looked up from germline, CDR1 is SQVTM and CDR2 is ANQGSEA. The CDR3 has 16 amino acids. V lost 0 bases, J lost 6 bases, and 19 bases lay in between.

The V and J genes are TRBV10-1 and TRBJ2-2; D unclear. CDR1 and CDR2 from the germline V gene are WNHNN and SYGVQD (reference sequence). V lost 4 bases and J 5 bases, leaving 14 bases between the germline ends. The CDR3 is 15 amino acids. CDR3: CASSASARWTGELFF. The DNA of the CDR3 is TGCGCCAGCAGTGCCTCTGCCAGATGGACCGGGGAGCTGTTTTTT.

The chain is built from TRBV11-3 and TRBJ2-5, with D perhaps TRBD2 (6 bases). The length of the CDR3 is 12 residues. Per germline, CDR1 SGHNT and CDR2 YENEEA. The V end was cut by 5 bases, the J end by 7 bases, with 11 bases between. The CDR3 nucleotides read TGTGCCAGCAGCCCTGGGGGAGGGACCCAGTACTTC. Protein: CASSPGGGTQYF.

The chain uses TRBV7-9 and TRBJ1-2; 9 bases line up with TRBD1. The CDR3 is 16 amino acids. J gave up 7 bases and V 1 base, and 10 bases lay outside the gene matches. Germline V gene lookup returns CDR1 SEHNR and CDR2 FQNEAQ (reference sequence). The CDR3 region has the DNA TGTGCCAGCAGCTTAGGGTTAATCGACAGGGGGTTTGGCTACACCTTC. Translation: CASSLGLIDRGFGYTF. The full variable domain, its missing parts supplied by reference TRBV7-9 and TRBJ1-2, is DTGVSQNPRHKITKRGQNVTFRCDPISEHNRLYWYRQTLGQGPEFLTYFQNEAQLEKSRLLSDRFSAERPKGSFSTLEIQRTEQGDSAMYLCASSLGLIDRGFGYTFGSGTRLTVV.

The chain employs TRBV4-2 and TRBJ1-5; 7 positions match TRBD1. Looked up from germline, CDR1 is LGHNA and CDR2 is YNFKEQ. This CDR3 contains 13 residues. Trimming took 4 bases from V and 6 from J; bases not matched to a gene: 3. The CDR3 reads CASSLQGSQPQHF. Here the CDR3 DNA reads TGTGCCAGCAGCCTACAGGGGAGTCAGCCCCAGCATTTT.

The J gene is TRBJ2-1, the V gene TRBV6-4, with D possibly matching TRBD2 (6 bases). This CDR3 is 15 amino acids long. V lost 8 bases, J lost 1 base, and 15 bases lay in between. Germline V gene sequence: CDR1 MRHNA, CDR2 SNTAGT. CDR3 sequence: CASSPEGGSYNEQFF. DNA of the CDR3: TGTGCCAGCTCCCCGGAGGGCGGATCCTACAATGAGCAGTTCTTC.

This chain links TRBV5-5 with TRBJ2-7; 8 bases line up with TRBD2. Per germline, CDR1 SGHKS and CDR2 YYEKEE (reference sequence). J was trimmed by 0 bases and V by 8 bases; bases with no gene match: 4. The CDR3 totals 13 residues. Here the CDR3 DNA reads TGTGCCAGTTTCAGCGGGAGCTCCTACGAGCAGTACTTC. This encodes CASFSGSSYEQYF.